The 12 T cell receptor beta chains given below trace back to one sample, sequenced in a study of cytomegalovirus exposure and HLA in healthy donors. PCR used 60 Vbeta primers and 13 Jbeta primers. Method: immunoSEQ multiplex PCR; TCRdb's copy keeps in-frame clones and lacks some. The profile covers around 94,000 clones, with about 80% appearing a single time and approximately 10% taken by the ten largest. Sequencing input: PBMCs. The receptors originated from a human donor in good health.

The V and J genes are TRBV29-1 and TRBJ2-1; no firm D call. Germline lookup yields CDR1 SQVTM and CDR2 ANQGSEA. This CDR3 comprises 13 residues. Trimming cost V 4 bases and J 5 bases, with 12 bases left between them. The CDR3 spells CSVAIQVNNEQFF. CDR3 DNA: TGCAGCGTTGCCATCCAGGTTAACAATGAGCAGTTCTTC.

The J gene is TRBJ2-3, the V gene TRBV19, with D unresolved. Trimming took off 5 bases at V and 2 bases at J, with 8 bases between the two ends. The CDR3 consists of 13 residues. Germline CDR1 reads LNHDA; CDR2 reads SQIVND (reference sequence). The CDR3 loop is CASSSIDTDTQYF. CDR3 bases: TGTGCCAGTAGTTCTATTGACACAGATACGCAGTATTTT.

The table lists this clone with a few counts. The chain recombines TRBV5-1 with TRBJ1-6, with D perhaps matching TRBD1 (5 bases). The CDR3 spans 15 residues. Per the germline V gene, CDR1 is SGHRS and CDR2 is YFSETQ. The germline V and J ends were trimmed by 2 bases and 7 bases, with 13 bases remaining between them. The CDR3 loop reads CASSFGHGGNSPLHF. The CDR3 nucleotides are TGCGCCAGCAGCTTCGGACATGGGGGGAATTCACCCCTCCACTTT. Based on the CDR3 plus reference TRBV5-1 and TRBJ1-6, the full variable domain is KAGVTQTPRYLIKTRGQQVTLSCSPISGHRSVSWYQQTPGQGLQFLFEYFSETQRNKGNFPGRFSGRQFSNSRSEMNVSTLELGDSALYLCASSFGHGGNSPLHFGNGTRLTVT.

V usage is TRBV27 and J usage is TRBJ1-5, with 7 nucleotides matching TRBD1. Germline trimming cut 5 bases from V and 2 bases from J; bases unmatched to any gene: 6. Germline loops: CDR1 MNHEY, CDR2 SMNVEV (reference sequence). The CDR3 contains 15 residues. CDR3 nucleotides: TGTGCCAGCAGTCCAGGGGGGCTCGGCAATCAGCCCCAGCATTTT. As protein: CASSPGGLGNQPQHF.

The chain employs TRBV18 and TRBJ2-2; D ambiguous. V lost 3 bases and J 0 bases, leaving 5 bases between the germline ends. The CDR3 is 14 amino acids. CDR1 and CDR2 from the germline V gene are KGHSH and LQKENI. The CDR3 nucleotides are TGTGCCAGCTCACCCCTATCGAACACCGGGGAGCTGTTTTTT. Its translation: CASSPLSNTGELFF.

The chain carries TRBV29-1 and TRBJ1-2, with D perhaps matching TRBD1 (5 bases). The CDR3 has 15 amino acids. Trimming cost V 7 bases and J 6 bases, with 24 bases left between them. Germline values: CDR1 SQVTM, CDR2 ANQGSEA. CDR3: CSASPEGRRWNGYTF. CDR3 coding DNA: TGCAGCGCGTCCCCGGAGGGACGGCGGTGGAATGGCTACACCTTC.

The chain links TRBV7-2 to TRBJ2-7; D is perhaps TRBD2 (6 bases). The CDR3 runs 14 residues. Germline assignment: CDR1 SGHTA and CDR2 FQGNSA. Trimming shortened V by 7 bases and J by 0 bases, and 13 bases separated the two germline ends. The CDR3 bases are TGTGCCAGCATCGGTAGCGGAAGCTCCTACGAGCAGTACTTC. Its translation is CASIGSGSSYEQYF.

The chain recombines TRBV28 with TRBJ2-5; D unresolved. V was trimmed by 0 bases and J by 9 bases, leaving 8 bases between them. CDR3 size: 12 residues. CDR1 is MDHEN and CDR2 is SYDVKM in the germline V gene. The CDR3 spells CASSLCWRPQYF. The CDR3 nucleotides are TGTGCCAGCAGTTTATGCTGGAGACCCCAGTACTTC. Looking up the rest from reference TRBV28 and TRBJ2-5 gives the full variable domain: DVKVTQSSRYLVKRTGEKVFLECVQDMDHENMFWYRQDPGLGLRLIYFSYDVKMKEKGDIPEGYSVSREKKERFSLILESASTNQTSMYLCASSLCWRPQYFGPGTRLLVL.

This chain joins TRBV5-6 and TRBJ2-4; the match to TRBD1 covers 7 bases. The length of the CDR3 is 14 residues. After removal of 1 base from V and 3 bases from J, the junction contained 1 base not matched to a gene. Looked up from germline, CDR1 is SGHDT and CDR2 is YYEEEE. CDR3 in DNA: TGTGCCAGCAGCTTGACAGGGGTCAAAAACATTCAGTACTTC. This sequence encodes CASSLTGVKNIQYF.

CDR3 loop: CASSRQGADQPQHF. CDR3 nucleotides: TGTGCCAGCAGCCGACAGGGGGCGGATCAGCCCCAGCATTTT. This chain joins TRBV7-9 and TRBJ1-5; TRBD1 matches 10 bases. Germline values: CDR1 SEHNR, CDR2 FQNEAQ (reference sequence). The V segment lost 5 bases and the J segment 5 bases; nucleotides outside the gene matches: 3. CDR3 length: 14 residues.

This sequence joins TRBV5-1 and TRBJ2-1, with 14 nucleotides matching TRBD2. The CDR3 length is 18 residues. Germline V gene sequence: CDR1 SGHRS, CDR2 YFSETQ. Unmatched junction bases numbered 4, after V lost 0 bases and J lost 2 bases. CDR3 nucleotide sequence: TGCGCCAGCAGCTTGGGACTAGCGGGAGGGGGTCCCTACAATGAGCAGTTCTTC. Its translation: CASSLGLAGGGPYNEQFF.

The genes are TRBV6-1 and TRBJ2-7, with D tentatively TRBD2 (5 bases). The CDR3 loop spans 14 amino acids. Trimming shortened V by 6 bases and J by 3 bases, and 15 bases separated the two germline ends. Per the germline V gene, CDR1 is MNHNS and CDR2 is SASEGT. CDR3 DNA: TGTGCCAGCAGGCCGGGAATATCCGTCTACGAGCAGTACTTC. It specifies CASRPGISVYEQYF.